This T cell receptor beta chain was observed in a study of breast tumors, draining lymph nodes, adjacent tissues. General observations from the study: Tumor repertoires ranked between lymph nodes and nontumor tissue in diversity, with V and J gene preferences. That most tumor T cells come from lymph nodes remained unproven.

TCRdb re-called the multiplex PCR reads through MiXCR, storing one row per CDR3 protein. The data contain 6,000 or so distinct CDR3 sequences, 43% of them singletons. Concerning this clonotype: Antigen: not known.

Trimming took off 7 bases at V and 7 bases at J, with 20 bases between the two ends. The CDR3 runs 14 residues. Input material: tumor-adjacent breast tissue. V is TRBV12-3 or TRBV12-4 and J is TRBJ2-7, with a possible D match to TRBD2 (6 bases). This receptor was identified in a female donor with breast cancer. Some clones in this sample may be carry-over from other donors' samples. Written as DNA, the CDR3 is TGTGCCAGCAACCTCAGTGGGGGGAGAGGTGAGCAGTACTTC. Its protein product is CASNLSGGRGEQYF.